The next 23 T cell receptor beta chains were all read from a single sample in a study of blood T cell repertoires in COVID-19. The assay was immunoSEQ multiplex PCR, and TCRdb's table has in-frame clones only and misses some. The top ten clones hold more than 1.5% of a sample with about 90,000 clones, around 93% of them seen once. Material for sequencing was peripheral blood. Source of these receptors: a human donor with active COVID-19. The donor label of this sample is uncertain.

The V and J genes are TRBV7-2 and TRBJ2-3; the match to TRBD1 covers 11 bases. This CDR3 has 16 amino acids. Germline lookup yields CDR1 SGHTA and CDR2 FQGNSA. V was clipped by 5 bases and J by 3 bases; unmatched bases: 7. The CDR3 DNA follows: TGTGCCAGCAGCGAATGGACAGGGGGCGAGACAGATACGCAGTATTTT. Protein sequence: CASSEWTGGETDTQYF.

This chain uses TRBV25-1 with TRBJ2-7, with a possible D match to TRBD1 (6 bases). Germline CDR1 reads MGHDK; CDR2 reads SYGVNS. Deletions cut 5 bases from V and 1 base from J, with 18 bases between. The CDR3 extends over 16 amino acids. The CDR3 spells CASSPSPGQTSYEQYF. For the CDR3, the DNA is TGTGCCAGCAGTCCAAGTCCCGGACAGACGTCCTACGAGCAGTACTTC.

This chain connects TRBV7-8 to TRBJ1-5; no firm D call. The length of the CDR3 is 13 residues. Between the trimmed V and J ends, which lost 3 bases and 6 bases, there was a span of 9 bases. Germline CDR1 and CDR2: SGHVS and FQNEAQ. The CDR3 nucleotides read TGTGCCAGCAGCTTCTCCCCGGGTCAGCCCCAGCATTTT. Residues: CASSFSPGQPQHF.

This clone occurred once. The rearrangement uses TRBV6-2 or TRBV6-3 and TRBJ1-2, with 8 bases identical to TRBD1. V gave up 5 bases and J gave up 0 bases; unmatched junction bases: 8. Per germline, CDR1 MNHEY and CDR2 SVGEGT. The CDR3 is made up of 16 amino acids. This chain's CDR3 is CASSKWTGLTNYGYTF. In nucleotides, the CDR3 is TGTGCCAGCAGTAAATGGACAGGGCTGACTAACTATGGCTACACCTTC.

The V gene is TRBV6-5, the J gene TRBJ1-1; 8 nucleotides line up with TRBD1. The CDR3 runs 15 residues. The germline CDR1 and CDR2 sequences are MNHEY and SVGAGI. After removal of 6 bases from V and 1 base from J, the junction contained 7 bases not matched to a gene. The CDR3 nucleotides are TGTGCCAGCAGAGGACAGGGAGGTGCGAACACTGAAGCTTTCTTT. It translates to CASRGQGGANTEAFF.

The chain uses TRBV6-2 or TRBV6-3 and TRBJ2-7; tentatively, D is TRBD2 (7 bases). This CDR3 spans 15 amino acids. Germline values: CDR1 MNHEY, CDR2 SVGEGT. V shed 4 bases and J shed 1 base, with 14 bases lying between them. CDR3 protein: CASSLMRGGSYEQYF. CDR3 sequence (DNA): TGTGCCAGCAGTTTAATGAGGGGGGGATCCTACGAGCAGTACTTC.

This chain connects TRBV28 to TRBJ2-7; unclear D gene. Germline loops: CDR1 MDHEN, CDR2 SYDVKM. This CDR3 has 13 amino acids. The V end lost 5 bases, the J end lost 6 bases, and 14 bases lay between the germline ends. The CDR3 coding sequence is TGTGCCAGCAGTCACACCGAGCGTTCCGAGCAGTACTTC. Protein sequence: CASSHTERSEQYF. Full variable domain (missing parts from reference TRBV28 and TRBJ2-7): DVKVTQSSRYLVKRTGEKVFLECVQDMDHENMFWYRQDPGLGLRLIYFSYDVKMKEKGDIPEGYSVSREKKERFSLILESASTNQTSMYLCASSHTERSEQYFGPGTRLTVT.

CDR3 sequence reads: CASSYSTGEQYF. CDR3 nucleotides: TGTGCCAGCAGTTACAGCACAGGGGAGCAGTACTTC. This rearrangement joins TRBV6-5 to TRBJ2-7; a possible D gene is TRBD1 (6 bases). In germline, CDR1 is MNHEY, CDR2 SVGAGI. The CDR3 has 12 residues. The V and J ends lost 2 bases and 7 bases respectively, with 9 bases between them.

The chain has TRBV9 and TRBJ2-3, with D maybe TRBD1 (6 bases). The CDR3 spans 14 residues. The germline gives CDR1 SGDLS, CDR2 YYNGEE. Trimming shortened V by 0 bases and J by 4 bases, and 9 bases separated the two germline ends. This chain's CDR3 is CASSVDRAADTQYF. CDR3 in DNA: TGTGCCAGCAGCGTAGACAGGGCGGCAGATACGCAGTATTTT.

The CDR3 is CASRAQGKQETQYF. The CDR3 DNA follows: TGTGCCAGTAGGGCGCAGGGGAAACAAGAGACCCAGTACTTC. This chain joins TRBV19 and TRBJ2-5, with D tentatively TRBD1 (6 bases). The CDR3 sequence is 14 residues long. Germline V gene lookup returns CDR1 LNHDA and CDR2 SQIVND (reference sequence). V gave up 6 bases and J gave up 2 bases, with 13 bases separating them.

The chain carries TRBV19 and TRBJ1-1; D may be TRBD1 (5 bases). The V gene's germline CDR1 is LNHDA and CDR2 SQIVND (reference sequence). The CDR3 has 14 amino acids. Trimming took 3 bases from V and 4 from J, leaving 12 bases between them. The CDR3 bases are TGTGCCAGTAGTATTCGGACACCGGGCACTGAAGCTTTCTTT. Amino acids: CASSIRTPGTEAFF.

The chain couples TRBV11-2 to TRBJ1-6; tentative D call: TRBD1 (5 bases). Trimming stripped 6 bases from V and 9 bases from J, with 18 bases between. The V gene's germline CDR1 is SGHAT and CDR2 FQNNGV. CDR3 length: 15 residues. The CDR3 spells CASRPIREIGSPLHF. In DNA form, the CDR3 reads TGTGCCAGCAGACCGATCAGGGAAATAGGTTCACCCCTCCACTTT.

V usage is TRBV4-3 and J usage is TRBJ2-1, with TRBD1 identical over 7 bases. Losses at the gene ends were 1 base for V and 4 bases for J; bases not matched to a gene: 10. Germline V gives CDR1 LGHNA, CDR2 YSLEER. This CDR3 has 17 residues. DNA of the CDR3: TGCGCCAGCAGCCAAGGTCACGGGACAGACTTTTACAATGAGCAGTTCTTC. This sequence encodes CASSQGHGTDFYNEQFF.

Remarks on this clone: The junction does not match germline at one end; this may be a read error. This chain connects TRBV5-6 to TRBJ2-7; D may be TRBD1 (7 bases). This CDR3 comprises 15 residues. Germline lookup yields CDR1 SGHDT and CDR2 YYEEEE. CDR3 sequence: CASSSLDREVGEQHF. The CDR3 DNA reads TGTGCCAGCAGCTCTCTCGACAGGGAGGTGGGGGAGCAGCACTTC. The whole variable domain, filled in from reference TRBV5-6 and TRBJ2-7, reads DAGVTQSPTHLIKTRGQQVTLRCSPKSGHDTVSWYQQALGQGPQFIFQYYEEEERQRGNFPDRFSGHQFPNYSSELNVNALLLGDSALYLCASSSLDREVGEQHFGPGTRLTVT.

The chain has TRBV7-2 and TRBJ2-3; 8 bases align to TRBD2. The germline V gene has CDR1 SGHTA and CDR2 FQGNSA. The length of the CDR3 is 15 residues. Trimming at V came to 5 bases and at J to 6 bases, leaving 10 bases not matched to a gene. CDR3 in amino acids: CASSLRRGATDTQYF. The CDR3 region has the DNA TGTGCCAGCAGCCTTAGGCGGGGGGCCACCGATACGCAGTATTTT.

This chain joins TRBV4-2 and TRBJ2-3; unclear D gene. From germline, CDR1 is LGHNA and CDR2 YNFKEQ. The V end lost 0 bases, the J end lost 2 bases, and 15 bases lay between the germline ends. CDR3 length: 17 amino acids. The CDR3: CASSQEVAPLSTDTQYF. DNA for the CDR3: TGTGCCAGCAGCCAAGAGGTAGCACCCCTCTCCACAGATACGCAGTATTTT.

J is TRBJ1-1 and V is TRBV29-1; 8 bases map to TRBD1. The CDR3 consists of 14 residues. The V segment lost 7 bases and the J segment 3 bases; nucleotides outside the gene matches: 10. From germline, CDR1 is SQVTM and CDR2 ANQGSEA. The CDR3, as DNA: TGCAGCGCCAAAGAGACAGGGGAAGACACTGAAGCTTTCTTT. Amino acid sequence: CSAKETGEDTEAFF.

The V and J genes are TRBV27 and TRBJ1-1; 7 positions agree with TRBD1. The CDR3 is 14 residues long. Germline V gene data show CDR1 as MNHEY and CDR2 as SMNVEV (reference sequence). The ends lost 4 bases at V and 4 bases at J; junction bases unmatched: 6. The CDR3: CASSSRGISTEAFF. The CDR3 nucleotides are TGTGCCAGCAGTTCCAGGGGGATTAGCACTGAAGCTTTCTTT.

This chain uses TRBV7-3 with TRBJ1-3; D perhaps matches TRBD1 (5 bases). V was trimmed by 5 bases and J by 4 bases, leaving 12 bases between them. CDR1 and CDR2 (germline): SGHTA, FQGTGA. The CDR3 runs 14 residues. DNA of the CDR3: TGTGCCAGCAGCATAGCCGGGGGAGGAAACACCATATATTTT. Residues: CASSIAGGGNTIYF.

The chain couples TRBV28 to TRBJ1-5; 8 bases fit TRBD1. The CDR3 extends over 14 amino acids. Per germline, CDR1 MDHEN and CDR2 SYDVKM. V shed 6 bases, J shed 5 bases, and the junction held 6 bases outside the gene matches. The CDR3 nucleotides are TGTGCCAGCAGGGAACAGGGGGGGGATCAGCCCCAGCATTTT. Residues: CASREQGGDQPQHF.

J is TRBJ2-5 and V is TRBV6-5, with 7 bases fitting TRBD1. This CDR3 is built from 12 residues. CDR1 MNHEY and CDR2 SVGAGI come from the germline V gene. After removal of 7 bases from V and 2 bases from J, the junction contained 1 base not matched to a gene. The CDR3 region is CASTGGQETQYF. In DNA form, the CDR3 reads TGTGCCAGCACAGGGGGTCAAGAGACCCAGTACTTC.

This chain connects TRBV12-5 to TRBJ1-2; 7 bases align to TRBD1. Looked up from germline, CDR1 is LGHNT and CDR2 is FRNRAP. V was clipped by 1 base and J by 1 base; unmatched bases: 9. This CDR3 is built from 17 residues. CDR3 residues: CASGLAGWDSHNYGYTF. The CDR3 nucleotides are TGTGCTAGTGGTTTGGCAGGATGGGACAGCCATAACTATGGCTACACCTTC. The whole variable domain, filled in from reference TRBV12-5 and TRBJ1-2, reads DARVTQTPRHKVTEMGQEVTMRCQPILGHNTVFWYRQTMMQGLELLAYFRNRAPLDDSGMPKDRFSAEMPDATLATLKIQPSEPRDSAVYFCASGLAGWDSHNYGYTFGSGTRLTVV.

This rearrangement joins TRBV5-4 to TRBJ1-6; D perhaps matches TRBD1 (5 bases). Trimming removed 4 bases from V and 5 bases from J, with 16 bases in between. Germline CDR1 reads SGHNT; CDR2 reads YYREEE (reference sequence). This CDR3 contains 16 residues. Written as DNA, the CDR3 is TGTGCCAGCAGCCTGGGTGGCGGGGGGAATAATTCACCCCTCCACTTT. This translates into CASSLGGGGNNSPLHF.